A selection of T cell receptor beta chains follows, all from one sample in a study of regulatory T cells in long-lasting Graves disease. TCRdb fed the multiplex PCR reads into MiXCR, producing one record per CDR3 protein. Of roughly 220,000 distinct CDR3 sequences in the sample, around 20% were seen once. The material was peripheral blood mononuclear cells (PBMCs), obtained at new diagnosis, from a patient treated with antithyroid drugs. Receptors were obtained from a female donor with Graves disease. The CDR3 runs from the conserved cysteine through the conserved F or W. The order of the fields is D gene, V gene, clone size, J gene, CDR3 DNA, CDR3 protein. D genes are given only for firm matches. The listing skips clone size in some rows; elsewhere it reads once, few, many or a size class.

>TRBD1|TRBV24-1|many|TRBJ2-5
TGTGCCACCAGTGATCCCGGGACAGGGAATCAAGAGACCCAGTACTTC
CATSDPGTGNQETQYF
>NA|TRBV29-1|many|TRBJ2-6
TGCAGCGTTGAAGATCGCTCTGGGGCCAACGTCCTGACTTTC
CSVEDRSGANVLTF
>NA|TRBV4-3|many|TRBJ1-3
TGCGCCAGCAGCCAAGGCGGGACATCTGGAAACACCATATATTTT
CASSQGGTSGNTIYF
>TRBD2|TRBV28|many|TRBJ2-3
TGTGCCGTTCAAGAAGGGACTAGATATTCAGATACGCAGTATTTT
CAVQEGTRYSDTQYF
>NA|TRBV30|many|TRBJ2-1
TGTGCCTGGAGTCCAGACCACTACGTCGAGCAGTTCTTC
CAWSPDHYVEQFF
>NA|TRBV11-2|NA|TRBJ2-1
TGTGCCAGCAGCCCGACCCTTAGCGTAGGCTCCTACAATGAGCAGTTCTTC
CASSPTLSVGSYNEQFF
>NA|TRBV12-3/TRBV12-4|many|TRBJ2-3
TGTGCCAGCAGTTGGGGTGGACAGACTTCTCTTCCAGATACGCAGTATTTT
CASSWGGQTSLPDTQYF
>TRBD1|TRBV11-2|NA|TRBJ1-2
TGTGCCAGCAGCCGCGGACAGGGGCTCGACTATGGCTACACCTTC
CASSRGQGLDYGYTF
>NA|TRBV6-5|many|TRBJ1-2
TGTGCCAGCAGTTACTCACAGGCCTATGGCTACACCTTC
CASSYSQAYGYTF
>TRBD1|TRBV2|few|TRBJ1-4
TGTGCCAGCAGTCTGGGCAGGGGGCGGGTTGAAAAACTGTTTTTT
CASSLGRGRVEKLFF
>TRBD1|TRBV12-3/TRBV12-4|many|TRBJ2-1
TGTGCCAGCAGAGCGGACAGGGGGAGAAAAAATGAGCAGTTCTTC
CASRADRGRKNEQFF
>NA|TRBV28|NA|TRBJ1-1
TGTGCCAGCGAGCCGGCAGGGTCTGAAGCTTTCTTT
CASEPAGSEAFF
>TRBD2|TRBV7-9|NA|TRBJ2-1
TGTGCCACCCAGTCCAGCGGGAGGAATGAGCAGTTCTTC
CATQSSGRNEQFF
>TRBD1|TRBV20-1|NA|TRBJ2-2
TGCAGTGCTACTTCCGGGACAGGGGACACCGGGGAGCTGTTTTTT
CSATSGTGDTGELFF
>NA|TRBV12-3/TRBV12-4|many|TRBJ2-7
TGTGCCAGCAGTGCGGGACTCTACGAGCAGTACTTC
CASSAGLYEQYF
>TRBD1|TRBV11-3|few|TRBJ1-1
TGTGCCAGCAGCACAGGGGGCAGTTGGGCAGCTTTCTTT
CASSTGGSWAAFF
>NA|TRBV29-1|many|TRBJ2-1
TGCAGCGTTGGGACAGTCTATGAGAATGAGCAGTTCTTC
CSVGTVYENEQFF
>TRBD2|TRBV7-2|many|TRBJ2-1
TGTGCCAGCAGCTTAACGGTTGGACTAGCGGGAGGGAATGAGCAGTTCTTC
CASSLTVGLAGGNEQFF
>TRBD2|TRBV24-1|few|TRBJ2-1
TGTGCCACAGCCCGTGGAGCGGGACTGAATGAGCAGTTCTTC
CATARGAGLNEQFF
>TRBD2|TRBV24-1|few|TRBJ2-1
TGTGCCACCAGCCCAGCGGGAGGGCCGGGAAATGAGCGGTTCTTC
CATSPAGGPGNERFF
>NA|TRBV25-1|NA|TRBJ2-7
TGTGCCAGCAGTGAATTAGACTATACCTACGAGCAGTACTTC
CASSELDYTYEQYF
>NA|TRBV14|many|TRBJ1-2
TGTGCCAGCAGCCCGGCGGGCCCCCGCTATGGCTACACCTTC
CASSPAGPRYGYTF
>NA|TRBV12-5|NA|TRBJ2-1
TGTGCTAGTGGTTTGGAAGCTACAGGGAGCTCCTACAATGAGCAGTTCTTC
CASGLEATGSSYNEQFF
>NA|TRBV27|many|TRBJ1-6
TGTGCCAGCAGCCCTGACAGGCAGAATTCACCCCTCCACTTT
CASSPDRQNSPLHF
>NA|TRBV30|many|TRBJ1-1
TGTGCCGGATATCGGGTGGCTGAAGCTTTCTTT
CAGYRVAEAFF
>NA|TRBV28|many|TRBJ1-2
TGTGCCAGCAGTTTGCCTAACTATGGCTACACCTTC
CASSLPNYGYTF
>NA|TRBV6-2/TRBV6-3|many|TRBJ2-2
TGTGCCAGCAGTAATCAGGGGACGAACACCGGGGAGCTGTTTTTT
CASSNQGTNTGELFF
>NA|TRBV12-3/TRBV12-4|many|TRBJ2-3
TGTGCCAGCAGTTTAAGCCGGCCACTAACAGCGCCTTCCAACACAGATACGCAGTATTTT
CASSLSRPLTAPSNTDTQYF
>TRBD1|TRBV7-8|many|TRBJ1-1
TGTGCCAGCAGCGCAGGACAGGGCGCGAGAGCTTTCTTT
CASSAGQGARAFF